These 14 T cell receptor beta chains share one sample of origin, sequenced in a study of cytomegalovirus exposure and HLA in healthy donors. PCR amplification relied on 60 Vbeta primers (plus 13 Jbeta primers). Assay: immunoSEQ multiplex PCR; the TCRdb copy retains only in-frame clones and omits some. The sample carries roughly 93,000 clones, over 60% recorded once. The sample comprised PBMCs. The receptor source for this set is a man in his forties or fifties in good health and CMV-seronegative.

This clone has more than one count but fewer than ten. The chain employs TRBV5-6 and TRBJ1-4; TRBD1 matches at 9 bases. The CDR3 is 14 amino acids. After removal of 2 bases from V and 8 bases from J, the junction contained 4 bases not matched to a gene. Germline V gives CDR1 SGHDT, CDR2 YYEEEE. CDR3 in DNA: TGTGCCAGCAGCTTTTGGGACAGGGTAGAAAAACTGTTTTTT. The encoded protein is CASSFWDRVEKLFF.

The rearrangement uses TRBV11-2 and TRBJ2-5; possible D gene TRBD2, 6 bases. CDR1 and CDR2 (germline): SGHAT, FQNNGV. Trimming stripped 1 base from V and 6 bases from J, with 12 bases between. The CDR3 consists of 14 residues. The CDR3 DNA follows: TGTGCCAGCAGCTTAGCGGGGGTCAGGAAGACCCAGTACTTC. Translating it yields CASSLAGVRKTQYF.

The J gene is TRBJ1-3, the V gene TRBV4-3; the D is unclear. Trimming pared 0 bases from V and 0 bases from J, leaving 6 bases between. This CDR3 contains 15 residues. Germline CDR1 is LGHNA and CDR2 is YSLEER. CDR3 in amino acids: CASSQEIRSGNTIYF. The CDR3, as DNA: TGCGCCAGCAGCCAAGAAATCCGCTCTGGAAACACCATATATTTT.

The genes are TRBV27 and TRBJ1-6; no firm D call. CDR1 is MNHEY and CDR2 is SMNVEV in the germline V gene (reference sequence). CDR3 length: 16 amino acids. V was cut by 2 bases and J by 7 bases, with 15 bases left in between. This chain's CDR3 is CASSLVAYPRNSPLHF. The CDR3 nucleotides are TGTGCCAGCAGTTTAGTGGCGTACCCTAGGAATTCACCCCTCCACTTT.

J is TRBJ2-5 and V is TRBV2, with 7 bases aligning to TRBD1. The germline CDR1 and CDR2 sequences are SNHLY and FYNNEI. This CDR3 spans 14 amino acids. The V gene end was trimmed by 5 bases and the J gene end by 1 base; junction bases not matched to a gene: 4. CDR3 amino acids: CASSPRDSQETQYF. DNA for the CDR3: TGTGCCAGCAGTCCACGGGACAGCCAAGAGACCCAGTACTTC.

In the case of this clone: Other DNA sequences in this sample translate to the same CDR3. The rearrangement joins TRBV30 to TRBJ2-1, with D possibly being TRBD2 (6 bases). V lost 7 bases to trimming and J lost 6 bases, with 22 bases between them. The length of the CDR3 is 15 residues. From germline, CDR1 is GTSNPN and CDR2 SVGIG (reference sequence). CDR3 coding DNA: TGTGCCTCTGGAGTATGGTCCAGGACTATCAATGAGCAGTTCTTC. Amino acids: CASGVWSRTINEQFF.

The V call is TRBV30, the J call TRBJ2-2, with 7 bases aligning to TRBD1. The CDR3 is made up of 17 amino acids. Germline values: CDR1 GTSNPN, CDR2 SVGIG (reference sequence). V was pared by 2 bases and J by 2 bases, with 11 bases of the junction left unmatched. The CDR3 spells CAWSRAGGIFNTGELFF. The DNA for the CDR3 is TGTGCCTGGAGTCGGGCAGGGGGAATATTTAACACCGGGGAGCTGTTTTTT.

The rearrangement links TRBV5-1 to TRBJ2-3; 7 bases agree with TRBD1. CDR1 SGHRS and CDR2 YFSETQ come from the germline V gene. V shed 4 bases, J shed 8 bases, and the junction held 7 bases outside the gene matches. This CDR3 contains 13 residues. The CDR3 here is CASSRNGQATQYF. Written as DNA, the CDR3 is TGCGCCAGCAGCAGAAACGGACAGGCTACGCAGTATTTT.

This chain uses TRBV28 with TRBJ2-2, with TRBD1 identical over 7 bases. There are 14 residues in the CDR3. V lost 6 bases and J lost 0; bases outside the gene matches: 1. CDR1 is MDHEN, CDR2 SYDVKM, per germline. The CDR3 reads CASRQGSNTGELFF. DNA for the CDR3: TGTGCCAGCAGACAGGGGTCGAACACCGGGGAGCTGTTTTTT. The full variable domain, rest sourced from reference TRBV28 and TRBJ2-2, is DVKVTQSSRYLVKRTGEKVFLECVQDMDHENMFWYRQDPGLGLRLIYFSYDVKMKEKGDIPEGYSVSREKKERFSLILESASTNQTSMYLCASRQGSNTGELFFGEGSRLTVL.

The chain has TRBV28 and TRBJ2-7; no clear D gene. Germline V CDR1 and CDR2: MDHEN, SYDVKM. The V and J ends lost 5 bases and 3 bases respectively, with 14 bases between them. The CDR3 consists of 14 residues. CDR3 amino acids: CASSTAPIGYEQYF. The DNA for the CDR3 is TGTGCCAGCAGTACCGCCCCTATCGGCTACGAGCAGTACTTC.

The J gene is TRBJ2-7, the V gene TRBV5-4; the match to TRBD1 covers 9 bases. This CDR3 is 16 amino acids long. Germline CDR1 and CDR2: SGHNT and YYREEE (reference sequence). V shed 4 bases, J shed 5 bases, and the junction held 13 bases outside the gene matches. CDR3 amino acids: CASSPPAWDRDHEQYF. In nucleotides, the CDR3 is TGTGCCAGCAGCCCCCCCGCGTGGGACAGGGACCACGAGCAGTACTTC.

This clone has just one count. The chain links TRBV28 to TRBJ1-5, with TRBD1 matching 8 bases. The CDR3 has 18 amino acids. The V segment lost 4 bases and the J segment 0 bases; nucleotides outside the gene matches: 11. Germline assignment: CDR1 MDHEN and CDR2 SYDVKM. CDR3 DNA sequence: TGTGCCAGCAGTTCCGGACAGGGAAGGGTTTATAGCAATCAGCCCCAGCATTTT. It specifies CASSSGQGRVYSNQPQHF.

The rearrangement links TRBV2 to TRBJ1-1; D is unresolved. The CDR3 sequence is 13 residues long. Germline values: CDR1 SNHLY, CDR2 FYNNEI. The V gene lost 5 bases and the J gene lost 2 bases, with 9 bases spanning the gap. This CDR3 reads CASSPGINTEAFF. CDR3 nucleotides: TGTGCCAGCAGTCCGGGGATCAACACTGAAGCTTTCTTT.

This clone occurred a few times. The CDR3, as DNA: TGTGCCAGTAGTCCGATGGGAGGTCTGGGCACTGAAGCTTTCTTT. As protein: CASSPMGGLGTEAFF. The chain carries TRBV19 and TRBJ1-1; D gene ambiguous. V was clipped by 5 bases and J by 4 bases, with 17 bases between them. Germline V gene lookup returns CDR1 LNHDA and CDR2 SQIVND (reference sequence). The CDR3 is 15 residues long.